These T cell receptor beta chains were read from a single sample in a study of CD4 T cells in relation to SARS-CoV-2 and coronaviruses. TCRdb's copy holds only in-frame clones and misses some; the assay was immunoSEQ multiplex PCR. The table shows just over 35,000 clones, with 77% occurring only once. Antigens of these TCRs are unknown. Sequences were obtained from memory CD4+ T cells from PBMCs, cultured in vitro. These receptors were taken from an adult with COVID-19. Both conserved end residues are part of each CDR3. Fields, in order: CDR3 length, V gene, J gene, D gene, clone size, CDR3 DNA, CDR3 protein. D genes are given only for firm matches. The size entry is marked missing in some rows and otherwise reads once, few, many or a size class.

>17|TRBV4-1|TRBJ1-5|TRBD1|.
TGCGCCAGCAGCCAAGATCCGACAGGGGGCGCGGGTCAGCCCCAGCATTTT
CASSQDPTGGAGQPQHF
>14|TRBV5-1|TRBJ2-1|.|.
TGCGCCAGCACGACCGACAGCTCCTACAATGAGCAGTTCTTC
CASTTDSSYNEQFF
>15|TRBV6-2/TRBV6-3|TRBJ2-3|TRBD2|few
TGTGCCAGCAGTTACACTAGCGGGAGCACAGATACGCAGTATTTT
CASSYTSGSTDTQYF
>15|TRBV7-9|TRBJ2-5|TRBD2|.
TGTGCCAGCGCTCGGGAGGCAGGGTTGAAAGAGACCCAGTACTTC
CASAREAGLKETQYF
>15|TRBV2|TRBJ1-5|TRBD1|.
TGTGCCAGCAGCCGAGGGACAGTTAGCAATCAGCCCCAGCATTTT
CASSRGTVSNQPQHF
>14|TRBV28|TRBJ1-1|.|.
TGTGCCAGCAGTTTAAACAGGCGGACTACTGAAGCTTTCTTT
CASSLNRRTTEAFF
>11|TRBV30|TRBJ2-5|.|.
TGTGCCTGGAGTGTTAAAGAGACCCAGTACTTC
CAWSVKETQYF
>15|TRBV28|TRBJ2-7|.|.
TGTGCCAGCGCCACAGCGAAGGGGTTAAGCTACGAGCAGTACTTC
CASATAKGLSYEQYF
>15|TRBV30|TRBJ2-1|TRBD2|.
TGTGCCTGGAGCCCCGGGCTAGCGGGAGTAGATGAGCAGTTCTTC
CAWSPGLAGVDEQFF
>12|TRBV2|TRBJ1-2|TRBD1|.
TGTGCCAGCAGTGGACAGGGATATGGCTACACCTTC
CASSGQGYGYTF
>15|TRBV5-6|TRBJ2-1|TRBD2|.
TGTGCCAGCAGCTACGGGACTACCACCTACAATGAGCAGTTCTTC
CASSYGTTTYNEQFF
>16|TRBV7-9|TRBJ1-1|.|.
TGTGCCAGCAGCTTACCGCAGGGGAGCGGTGACACTGAAGCTTTCTTT
CASSLPQGSGDTEAFF
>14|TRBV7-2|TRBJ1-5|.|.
TGTGCCAGCAGCCCCCGGCAGGTCAATCAGCCCCAGCATTTT
CASSPRQVNQPQHF
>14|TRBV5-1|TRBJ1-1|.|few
TGCGCCAGCCAAGGGCCAGGGACGAACACTGAAGCTTTCTTT
CASQGPGTNTEAFF
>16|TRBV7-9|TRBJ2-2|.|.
TGTGCCAGCAGCTTGAGAATAGGTTCCCGACGGGAGGAGCTGTTTTTT
CASSLRIGSRREELFF
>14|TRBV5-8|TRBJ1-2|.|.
TGTGCCAGCAGCTTAGGTGGACTGTCGTATGGCTACACCTTC
CASSLGGLSYGYTF
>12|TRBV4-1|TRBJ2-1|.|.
TGCGCCAGCAGCCAAGATCACAATGAGCAGTTCTTC
CASSQDHNEQFF
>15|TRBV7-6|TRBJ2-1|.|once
TGTGCCAGCAGCTTAAATCAAATGGGGGCCTCGGAGCAGTTCTTC
CASSLNQMGASEQFF
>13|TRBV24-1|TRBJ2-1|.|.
TGTGCCCCTCCGGGACTTAAGGGGTCTGAGCAGTTCTTC
CAPPGLKGSEQFF
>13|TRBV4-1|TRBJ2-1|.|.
TGCGCCAGCAGCCAAGATTTGGTTGTGGGGCAGTTCTTC
CASSQDLVVGQFF
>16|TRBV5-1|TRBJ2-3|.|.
TGCGCCAGCAGCTCGGTTACGGGAGTAGACACAGATACGCAGTATTTT
CASSSVTGVDTDTQYF
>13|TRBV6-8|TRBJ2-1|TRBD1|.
TGTGCCAGCAGCTCGGGACAGGGTAATGAGCAGTTCTTC
CASSSGQGNEQFF
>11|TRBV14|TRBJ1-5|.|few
TGTGCCAGCGAGGAGAATCAGCCCCAGCATTTT
CASEENQPQHF
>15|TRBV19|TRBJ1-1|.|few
TGTGCCAGTATGGCGGGGCGATGGACGAACACTGAAGCTTTCTTT
CASMAGRWTNTEAFF
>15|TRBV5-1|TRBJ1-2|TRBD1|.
TGCGCCAGCAGCTTTTCGGCAGGACAGGGTTATGGCTACACCTTC
CASSFSAGQGYGYTF
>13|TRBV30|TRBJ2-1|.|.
TGTGCCTGGAGTGTAATGTCCGGAAATGAGCAGTTCTTC
CAWSVMSGNEQFF
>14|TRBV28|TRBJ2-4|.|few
TGTGCCAGCGGACTTGCCGGGGCCAAAAACATTCAGTACTTC
CASGLAGAKNIQYF
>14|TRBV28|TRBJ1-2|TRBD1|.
TGTGCCAGCAGTTTGGGACAGGAGGGCTATGGCTACACCTTC
CASSLGQEGYGYTF
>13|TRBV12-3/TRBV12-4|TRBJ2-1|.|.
TGTGCCAGCAGTCGGGACTTCGGGAGTGAGCAGTTCTTC
CASSRDFGSEQFF
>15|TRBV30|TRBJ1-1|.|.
TGTGCCTGGACAGGGGCCAGGTTGAGGCACACTGAAGCTTTCTTT
CAWTGARLRHTEAFF
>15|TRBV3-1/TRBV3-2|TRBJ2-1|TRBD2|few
TGTGCCAGCAGCCCTCGGGGGGGAGGTTACAATGAGCAGTTCTTC
CASSPRGGGYNEQFF
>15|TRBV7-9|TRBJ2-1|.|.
TGTGCCAGCAGCTTAGGGAGCCCCTCCTACAATGAGCAGTTCTTC
CASSLGSPSYNEQFF
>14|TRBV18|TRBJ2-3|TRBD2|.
TGTGCCAGCTCACCAGGACTAGCAACAGATACGCAGTATTTT
CASSPGLATDTQYF
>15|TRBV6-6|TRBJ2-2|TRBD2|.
TGTGCCAGCGGGACTAGCGGGAGAGAGACCGGGGAGCTGTTTTTT
CASGTSGRETGELFF
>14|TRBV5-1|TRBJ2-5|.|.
TGCGCCAGCAGCTTGGCACCGGCGGTAGAGACCCAGTACTTC
CASSLAPAVETQYF
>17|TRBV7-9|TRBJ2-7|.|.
TGTGCCAGCAGCTTATCAGGCGGCAGGGCCCCTTCCTACGAGCAGTACTTC
CASSLSGGRAPSYEQYF
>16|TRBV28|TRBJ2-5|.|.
TGTGCCAGCAGTTTATCAACCGGGTTGTACCAAGAGACCCAGTACTTC
CASSLSTGLYQETQYF
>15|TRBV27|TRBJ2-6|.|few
TGTGCCAGCAGTTTGAGAGCCTCTGGGGCCAACGTCCTGACTTTC
CASSLRASGANVLTF
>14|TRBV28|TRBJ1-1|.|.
TGTGCCAGCAGTTCCCCATCAATCCACACTGAAGCTTTCTTT
CASSSPSIHTEAFF
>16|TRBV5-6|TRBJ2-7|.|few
TGTGCCAGCAGCGCAGGAAGTAAAGGGCGATTCGACGAGCAGTACTTC
CASSAGSKGRFDEQYF
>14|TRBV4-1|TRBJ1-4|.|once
TGCGCCAGCAGCCAAGGGGGCGGGGTCCGAAAACTGTTTTTT
CASSQGGGVRKLFF
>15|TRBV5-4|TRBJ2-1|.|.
TGTGCCAGCAGCTTGGGCGGATCTTCCTACAATGAGCAGTTCTTC
CASSLGGSSYNEQFF
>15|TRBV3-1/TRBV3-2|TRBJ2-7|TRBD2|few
TGTGCCAGCAGCCCCTCTAGCGGGAGTCTTTACGAGCAGTACTTC
CASSPSSGSLYEQYF